The rows below give T cell receptor beta chains drawn from one sample of a study of memory B cells and T cells in multiple sclerosis. These receptors' antigens are unknown. Sequenced by immunoSEQ multiplex PCR; TCRdb stores in-frame clones only, minus some. The top ten clones hold 1.1% of a sample with about 45,000 clones, roughly four fifths of them seen once. Input material: PBMCs from blood kept in culture. The receptor source for this set is a human donor with multiple sclerosis. Each CDR3 is given with its conserved first and last residue. The D gene is left open where the match is weak. Rows may omit the clone size; those that give it use once, few, many or a size class.

cdr3_nt | cdr3_aa | j_call | d_call | clone_size | v_call
TGTGCCAGCAGCGTAGAGCAGGGGTCGCACGAAAAACTGTTTTTT | CASSVEQGSHEKLFF | TRBJ1-4 | - | - | TRBV9
TGTGCCAGCAGAGCTGGGACTAGTGCCCACAATGAGCAGTTCTTC | CASRAGTSAHNEQFF | TRBJ2-1 | TRBD2 | - | TRBV9
TGTGCCATCAGTGAAACTAACACCGGGGAGCTGTTTTTT | CAISETNTGELFF | TRBJ2-2 | - | - | TRBV10-3
TGCGCCAGCAGCTCCCGGACAGGGGGCCCCCAAGAGACCCAGTACTTC | CASSSRTGGPQETQYF | TRBJ2-5 | TRBD1 | - | TRBV5-1
TGTGCCAGCAGCTTAGAGCAGTTGCCCCAGCATTTT | CASSLEQLPQHF | TRBJ1-5 | - | - | TRBV7-2
TGTGCCAGCGGCCGGGACAGGGGCCACGAGCAGTACTTC | CASGRDRGHEQYF | TRBJ2-7 | TRBD1 | - | TRBV6-5
TGTGCCTGGAGTTGGGGGGTTTGGGGCTACACCTTC | CAWSWGVWGYTF | TRBJ1-2 | - | - | TRBV30
TGCGCCAGCAAGGAGACAGGCTCTGGAAACACCATATATTTT | CASKETGSGNTIYF | TRBJ1-3 | - | - | TRBV5-1
TGCGCCAGCAGCCAAGATACGTTCGGGAGTAGCAATCAGCCCCAGCATTTT | CASSQDTFGSSNQPQHF | TRBJ1-5 | - | - | TRBV4-1
TGTGCCAGTAGTATAGGATACGGTGAAGGCTACACCTTC | CASSIGYGEGYTF | TRBJ1-2 | - | - | TRBV19
TGTGCCAGTAGTGGACATCTGAACACTGAAGCTTTCTTT | CASSGHLNTEAFF | TRBJ1-1 | - | - | TRBV19
TGCAGCGTAAAGGAAAACACAGATACGCAGTATTTT | CSVKENTDTQYF | TRBJ2-3 | - | - | TRBV29-1
TGTGCCAGCAGTGAAGCCCCAAGAAAGCGGGGGGGAACAAGAGAAGCCCAGTACTTC | CASSEAPRKRGGTREAQYF | TRBJ2-5 | TRBD2 | - | TRBV6-1
TGTGCCAGTACAGCGAACACTGAAGCTTTCTTT | CASTANTEAFF | TRBJ1-1 | - | few | TRBV19
TGTGCCAGCAGCGTAGCGCTTAGCGGCACAGATACGCAGTATTTT | CASSVALSGTDTQYF | TRBJ2-3 | - | - | TRBV5-6
TGCAGTGCTAGAGGGGCATCTGAAGCTTTCTTT | CSARGASEAFF | TRBJ1-1 | - | - | TRBV20-1
TGTGCCAGCAGTTTTGTCCCGGACAGGGAATATAACTATGGCTACACCTTC | CASSFVPDREYNYGYTF | TRBJ1-2 | TRBD1 | - | TRBV28
TGTGCCAGCAGCGGTGGACCAACAGTTGGAAACACCATATATTTT | CASSGGPTVGNTIYF | TRBJ1-3 | - | - | TRBV6-5
TGTGCCTGGGCCAGCGGGGTGATATACGAGCAGTACTTC | CAWASGVIYEQYF | TRBJ2-7 | TRBD2 | - | TRBV30
TGTGCCAGCAGCCCGGGCCTGTTGCTCTCCAATGAGCAGTTCTTC | CASSPGLLLSNEQFF | TRBJ2-1 | - | - | TRBV7-3
TGTGCCAGCAGCTACAACTCGGACACGGCCTATGGCTACACCTTC | CASSYNSDTAYGYTF | TRBJ1-2 | - | - | TRBV4-2
TGTGCCAGCAGCCGCATGGGGGCACGTGAAAAACTGTTTTTT | CASSRMGAREKLFF | TRBJ1-4 | - | - | TRBV7-2
TGTGCCAGCAGTTACTCGAGCGGGGGCTCCTACAATGAGCAGTTCTTC | CASSYSSGGSYNEQFF | TRBJ2-1 | TRBD2 | - | TRBV6-5
TGTGCCAGCTCCCTGACAGGGCAGGAGCAGCCCCAGCATTTT | CASSLTGQEQPQHF | TRBJ1-5 | TRBD1 | - | TRBV6-5
TGCGCCAGCAGTCACAGGTTAGGGGGCGAAGGCGAAAAACTGTTTTTT | CASSHRLGGEGEKLFF | TRBJ1-4 | TRBD1 | few | TRBV23-1
TGTGCCAGCAGTAGGACCGGGGAGCTGTTTTTT | CASSRTGELFF | TRBJ2-2 | - | - | TRBV6-5
TGTGCCAGCAGTGATTATACCGACTATGGCTACACCTTC | CASSDYTDYGYTF | TRBJ1-2 | - | - | TRBV25-1
TGTGCTAGTGGTTTTAGCAATCAGCCCCAGCATTTT | CASGFSNQPQHF | TRBJ1-5 | - | - | TRBV12-5
TGTGCCAGCAGGGGACAGATTGGCTCCTACGAGCAGTACTTC | CASRGQIGSYEQYF | TRBJ2-7 | TRBD1 | - | TRBV6-5
TGTGCCGAGGACAGGGGAGGGAATGAAGCTTTCTTT | CAEDRGGNEAFF | TRBJ1-1 | TRBD1 | - | TRBV7-9
TGTGCCAGCAGCCCCGGGACAGGGGGCACCGGGGAGCTGTTTTTT | CASSPGTGGTGELFF | TRBJ2-2 | TRBD1 | - | TRBV5-4
TGTGCCAGTAGTAATACAGAAAATGAAAAACTGTTTTTT | CASSNTENEKLFF | TRBJ1-4 | - | - | TRBV19
TGTGCCATCAGTGAATGGGCAGGGACTGGCACCGGGGAGCTGTTTTTT | CAISEWAGTGTGELFF | TRBJ2-2 | - | - | TRBV10-3
TGCGCCAGCAGCAAACAACAGGGGGCGTATGAAAAACTGTTTTTT | CASSKQQGAYEKLFF | TRBJ1-4 | TRBD1 | - | TRBV5-1
TGCGCCAGCAGCCAAGATCCAGGCTTTTCTGGAAACACCATATATTTT | CASSQDPGFSGNTIYF | TRBJ1-3 | - | - | TRBV4-1
TGTGCCAGTAGTGTTGACAGGAATCAGCCCCAGCATTTT | CASSVDRNQPQHF | TRBJ1-5 | - | - | TRBV19
TGTGCCAGCAGCCCCCGCAGGGACGAGCAGTACTTC | CASSPRRDEQYF | TRBJ2-7 | - | - | TRBV7-9
TGTGCCAGCAGCGTAGTCATGGGTTTCACAGATACGCAGTATTTT | CASSVVMGFTDTQYF | TRBJ2-3 | - | once | TRBV9
TGTGCCAGCAGTTCAGGGGGACAGGGGGTTGCTGAAGCTTTCTTT | CASSSGGQGVAEAFF | TRBJ1-1 | TRBD1 | - | TRBV28
TGTGCCAGCAGCTTAAGCCCACAGAGTAATGAAAAACTGTTTTTT | CASSLSPQSNEKLFF | TRBJ1-4 | - | - | TRBV7-7